This T cell receptor (beta chain) was captured by sequencing in a study of T cells in Graves' hyperthyroidism and ophthalmopathy. TCR beta CDR3 region amplification was performed from RNA transcripts. First-round RT-PCR with HTBI primers amplified the TCR CDR3 region. TCRdb reanalysed the multiplex PCR reads using MiXCR and keeps one entry per CDR3 protein. The table lists some 560,000 distinct CDR3 sequences, around 15% of them singletons. This clonotype has more than one count but fewer than ten. Its ends do not fully match the called genes, so a read error is possible. The TCR was taken from a middle-aged woman with Graves' hyperthyroidism. Sequenced material: blood.

The CDR3 loop reads CAGSLAAGTDTQYF. The CDR3 DNA reads TGCGCCGGCAGCTTGGCGGCTGGCACAGATACGCAGTATTTT. The V gene is TRBV5-1, the J gene TRBJ2-3; no clear D. Germline V gene data show CDR1 as SGHRS and CDR2 as YFSETQ. CDR3 size: 14 residues.